What follows are 4 T cell receptor beta chains derived from one specimen sequenced in a study of T cell responses to AZD1222 COVID-19 vaccine. Profiling relied on immunoSEQ multiplex PCR, and the TCRdb table lists in-frame clones only, not all of them. The data contain 90,000 to 140,000 clones, roughly 88% of them seen just once; the ten biggest clones take up around 2.3%. The material was peripheral blood, obtained on day 0 of AZD1222 vaccination. These TCRs come from an adult in good health.

The chain carries TRBV6-6 and TRBJ2-7; TRBD1 aligns across 10 bases. The germline gives CDR1 MNHNY, CDR2 SVGAGI (reference sequence). The ends lost 6 bases at V and 4 bases at J; junction bases unmatched: 12. The CDR3 length is 16 residues. The CDR3 nucleotides read TGTGCCAGCAGGCCGACCGGGACAGGGGCTTATTACGAGCAGTACTTC. This translates into CASRPTGTGAYYEQYF.

The V and J genes are TRBV4-1 and TRBJ2-5; 9 positions match TRBD2. This CDR3 is built from 17 residues. Looked up from germline, CDR1 is MGHRA and CDR2 is YSYEKL. V dropped 1 base and J dropped 2; count of bases not matched to a gene: 8. The CDR3 region has the DNA TGCGCCAGCAGCCAAGTAGGACTGACTAGCGGACAAGAGACCCAGTACTTC. Its translation is CASSQVGLTSGQETQYF.

The chain joins TRBV28 to TRBJ2-7; D might be TRBD2 (6 bases). Germline CDR1 is MDHEN and CDR2 is SYDVKM. The V and J ends lost 6 bases and 0 bases respectively, with 12 bases between them. This CDR3 has 14 amino acids. CDR3 in amino acids: CASRGAGSSYEQYF. For the CDR3, the DNA is TGTGCCAGCAGAGGGGCCGGGAGCTCCTACGAGCAGTACTTC.

The chain links TRBV10-1 to TRBJ2-4; no firm D call. The CDR3 has 13 residues. CDR1 and CDR2 from the germline V gene are WNHNN and SYGVQD (reference sequence). V was pared by 0 bases and J by 9 bases, with 9 bases between. The DNA of the CDR3 is TGCGCCAGCAGTGAGTCTGCAATTTCCATTCAGTACTTC. It specifies CASSESAISIQYF.